These 24 T cell receptor beta chains share one sample of origin, sequenced in a study of cytomegalovirus exposure and HLA in healthy donors. PCR amplification relied on 60 Vbeta primers (plus 13 Jbeta primers). Assay: immunoSEQ multiplex PCR; the TCRdb copy retains only in-frame clones and omits some. The data show 100,000 to 120,000 clones, 86% seen once. The sample taken for sequencing was PBMCs. The receptors stem from a middle-aged man in good health and CMV-seronegative.

This clone was counted once. At one boundary the junction diverges from the germline segment, which might be a read error. V usage is TRBV5-6 and J usage is TRBJ2-2, with D uncertain. CDR1 is SGHDT and CDR2 is YYEEEE in the germline V gene. This CDR3 has 16 amino acids. CDR3 bases: TGTGCCAGCAGCTTGGGTCCTAGGCAACTCACCAGGGAGCTGTTTTTT. Residues: CASSLGPRQLTRELFF. Full variable domain (missing parts from reference TRBV5-6 and TRBJ2-2): DAGVTQSPTHLIKTRGQQVTLRCSPKSGHDTVSWYQQALGQGPQFIFQYYEEEERQRGNFPDRFSGHQFPNYSSELNVNALLLGDSALYLCASSLGPRQLTRELFFGEGSRLTVL.

The rearrangement uses TRBV6-5 and TRBJ2-1; 8 nucleotides align to TRBD1. Germline CDR1 and CDR2: MNHEY and SVGAGI. Trimming at V came to 7 bases and at J to 4 bases, leaving 9 bases not matched to a gene. The CDR3 is 15 residues long. The CDR3 loop is CASISRQGPYNEQFF. CDR3 nucleotides: TGTGCCAGCATTTCTCGACAGGGGCCTTACAATGAGCAGTTCTTC.

This chain links TRBV13 with TRBJ1-6, with no clear D. This CDR3 comprises 15 residues. CDR1 is PRHDT, CDR2 FYEKMQ, per germline (reference sequence). The V and J ends lost 4 bases and 7 bases respectively, with 14 bases between them. The CDR3 sequence: CASSSPRSPNSPLHF. The CDR3 nucleotides are TGTGCCAGCAGCTCCCCCCGGAGCCCGAATTCACCCCTCCACTTT.

The genes are TRBV28 and TRBJ2-5, with TRBD1 matching 8 bases. Germline loops: CDR1 MDHEN, CDR2 SYDVKM. The CDR3 consists of 13 residues. V dropped 7 bases and J dropped 4; count of bases not matched to a gene: 5. The CDR3 nucleotides are TGTGCCAGCACCAAAGACAGGGGAGAGACCCAGTACTTC. It codes for CASTKDRGETQYF.

The J gene is TRBJ1-1, the V gene TRBV6-5; D is ambiguous. The length of the CDR3 is 14 residues. In germline, CDR1 is MNHEY, CDR2 SVGAGI. Trimming cost V 5 bases and J 3 bases, with 13 bases left between them. CDR3 sequence (DNA): TGTGCCAGCAGTCACCAACCAGCGGACACTGAAGCTTTCTTT. This translates into CASSHQPADTEAFF.

The genes are TRBV6-4 and TRBJ2-3, with 8 bases identical to TRBD2. The junction had 5 bases not matched to a gene; V was cut back by 0 bases and J by 3 bases. CDR3 length: 16 residues. Germline CDR1 and CDR2: MRHNA and SNTAGT. The CDR3 protein is CASSDSGTSPTDTQYF. CDR3 sequence (DNA): TGTGCCAGCAGTGACTCCGGGACTAGTCCAACAGATACGCAGTATTTT.

This chain uses TRBV5-1 with TRBJ2-1; 8 nucleotides align to TRBD2. Germline V lookup: CDR1 SGHRS, CDR2 YFSETQ. Losses at the gene ends were 4 bases for V and 6 bases for J; bases not matched to a gene: 9. The CDR3 runs to 15 residues. The CDR3 DNA sequence: TGCGCCAGCAGCCCTCGGGGGGGCCAGGGCAATGAGCAGTTCTTC. This codes for CASSPRGGQGNEQFF. Based on the CDR3 plus reference TRBV5-1 and TRBJ2-1, the full variable domain is KAGVTQTPRYLIKTRGQQVTLSCSPISGHRSVSWYQQTPGQGLQFLFEYFSETQRNKGNFPGRFSGRQFSNSRSEMNVSTLELGDSALYLCASSPRGGQGNEQFFGPGTRLTVL.

Here the CDR3 DNA reads TGTGCCTCCGGCAGGAACTATGGCTACACCTTC. Protein product: CASGRNYGYTF. The rearrangement uses TRBV6-5 and TRBJ1-2; D uncertain. Trimming pared 11 bases from V and 2 bases from J, leaving 9 bases between. This CDR3 is 11 amino acids long. From germline, CDR1 is MNHEY and CDR2 SVGAGI.

The chain links TRBV10-1 to TRBJ2-7, with TRBD1 matching 11 bases. This CDR3 has 13 amino acids. Unmatched junction bases numbered 7, after V lost 9 bases and J lost 6 bases. Germline CDR1 reads WNHNN; CDR2 reads SYGVQD (reference sequence). This CDR3 is CARAGTGGREQYF. Here the CDR3 DNA reads TGCGCCAGGGCCGGGACAGGGGGACGCGAGCAGTACTTC.

This clone was seen more than once but under ten times. The chain joins TRBV28 to TRBJ1-5, with D possibly matching TRBD1 (6 bases). The CDR3 runs 18 residues. The germline V gene has CDR1 MDHEN and CDR2 SYDVKM. V lost 6 bases to trimming and J lost 0 bases, with 21 bases between them. The CDR3: CASRSTGTRTYSNQPQHF. DNA for the CDR3: TGTGCCAGCAGATCAACCGGGACAAGGACTTATAGCAATCAGCCCCAGCATTTT. Full variable domain (outside the CDR3, taken from reference TRBV28 and TRBJ1-5): DVKVTQSSRYLVKRTGEKVFLECVQDMDHENMFWYRQDPGLGLRLIYFSYDVKMKEKGDIPEGYSVSREKKERFSLILESASTNQTSMYLCASRSTGTRTYSNQPQHFGDGTRLSIL.

The rearrangement joins TRBV19 to TRBJ2-2, with D possibly TRBD1 on 6 matching bases. Trimming removed 6 bases at V and 3 bases at J, with 14 bases between. Germline CDR1 LNHDA, CDR2 SQIVND (reference sequence). This CDR3 is built from 15 residues. CDR3 in DNA: TGTGCCAGTAGCTTACAGGGCCCCGACACCGGGGAGCTGTTTTTT. This translates into CASSLQGPDTGELFF.

The rearrangement joins TRBV11-1 to TRBJ2-1, with D possibly TRBD2 on 5 matching bases. The germline V gene has CDR1 SGHAT and CDR2 FQDESV (reference sequence). The V gene lost 4 bases and the J gene lost 6 bases, with 16 bases spanning the gap. This CDR3 has 15 amino acids. The DNA of the CDR3 is TGTGCCAGCAGCTCCCGGGATCGACTACTCAATGAGCAGTTCTTC. Translated: CASSSRDRLLNEQFF.

This clone is a singleton in its sample. The V and J genes are TRBV7-2 and TRBJ1-1; D not certain. The germline V gene has CDR1 SGHTA and CDR2 FQGNSA. V lost 3 bases to trimming and J lost 1 base, with 6 bases between them. This CDR3 comprises 13 residues. CDR3 bases: TGTGCCAGCAGCTTTAGCTCGAACACTGAAGCTTTCTTT. It translates to CASSFSSNTEAFF.

This chain joins TRBV14 and TRBJ2-7; 10 bases fit TRBD1. The V segment lost 5 bases and the J segment 2 bases; nucleotides outside the gene matches: 6. Germline loops: CDR1 SGHDN, CDR2 FVKESK. The CDR3 consists of 15 residues. In nucleotides, the CDR3 is TGTGCCAGCAGCTCCGGACAGGGGGTGGCCTACGAGCAGTACTTC. Translation: CASSSGQGVAYEQYF.

This sequence joins TRBV28 and TRBJ1-6, with D perhaps TRBD1 (6 bases). The CDR3 is 15 amino acids. Per germline, CDR1 MDHEN and CDR2 SYDVKM. The ends were cut back, 6 bases at V and 4 bases at J, with 13 bases in the middle. The CDR3 nucleotides read TGTGCCAGCAGCGGGGGAGGGGGATATAATTCACCCCTCCACTTT. Translation: CASSGGGGYNSPLHF.

The J gene is TRBJ2-1, the V gene TRBV2; D perhaps matches TRBD1 (6 bases). Germline V gives CDR1 SNHLY, CDR2 FYNNEI. Deletions cut 3 bases from V and 5 bases from J, with 11 bases between. The CDR3 runs 14 residues. The chain's CDR3 is CASSEQGYHNEQFF. The CDR3, as DNA: TGTGCCAGCAGTGAGCAGGGGTATCACAATGAGCAGTTCTTC.

The chain has TRBV28 and TRBJ2-3, with D possibly being TRBD2 (6 bases). Trimming stripped 3 bases from V and 3 bases from J, with 19 bases between. Germline CDR1 reads MDHEN; CDR2 reads SYDVKM. CDR3 size: 17 residues. The CDR3 bases are TGTGCCAGCAGTTTGAGCGGGCCTGGGAGCCTGACAGATACGCAGTATTTT. It yields the protein CASSLSGPGSLTDTQYF. Supplemented by reference TRBV28 and TRBJ2-3, the full variable domain reads DVKVTQSSRYLVKRTGEKVFLECVQDMDHENMFWYRQDPGLGLRLIYFSYDVKMKEKGDIPEGYSVSREKKERFSLILESASTNQTSMYLCASSLSGPGSLTDTQYFGPGTRLTVL.

The chain uses TRBV6-5 and TRBJ2-7; D may be TRBD2 (8 bases). Germline V lookup: CDR1 MNHEY, CDR2 SVGAGI. CDR3 size: 13 residues. The V and J ends lost 11 bases and 3 bases respectively, with 17 bases between them. CDR3 nucleotides: TGTGCCGCGGGGGGACAGTTGATCTACGAGCAGTACTTC. Protein sequence: CAAGGQLIYEQYF.

This sequence joins TRBV5-6 and TRBJ1-6; the D gene is possibly TRBD1 (6 bases). The CDR3 extends over 15 amino acids. Germline V lookup: CDR1 SGHDT, CDR2 YYEEEE. With 4 bases removed from V and 2 bases from J, the gap between germline ends came to 10 bases. The CDR3 spells CASSPRDTYNSPLHF. The CDR3 coding sequence is TGTGCCAGCAGCCCACGGGACACCTATAATTCACCCCTCCACTTT.

J is TRBJ1-5 and V is TRBV7-2, with D tentatively TRBD1 (5 bases). Germline CDR1 reads SGHTA; CDR2 reads FQGNSA. Trimming pared 2 bases from V and 6 bases from J, leaving 14 bases between. The CDR3 covers 15 residues. Here the CDR3 reads CASSLQDSQGQPQHF. For the CDR3, the DNA is TGTGCCAGCAGCTTACAAGACAGTCAGGGTCAGCCCCAGCATTTT.

The V gene is TRBV25-1, the J gene TRBJ2-1; a weak D match, TRBD1 (6 bases). CDR3 size: 13 residues. V shed 7 bases and J shed 7 bases, with 14 bases lying between them. Germline CDR1 reads MGHDK; CDR2 reads SYGVNS. The CDR3 DNA is TGTGCCAGCAAAAACAGGGCTTTAAATGAGCAGTTCTTC. Amino acid sequence: CASKNRALNEQFF.

The gene calls are TRBV19 and TRBJ1-1; weak D call: TRBD1 (5 bases). Germline V gene sequence: CDR1 LNHDA, CDR2 SQIVND (reference sequence). With 3 bases removed from V and 2 bases from J, the gap between germline ends came to 19 bases. The CDR3 loop spans 17 amino acids. The CDR3 sequence: CASSMTGVQGLNTEAFF. The CDR3 nucleotides read TGTGCCAGTAGTATGACTGGAGTTCAGGGACTCAACACTGAAGCTTTCTTT.

The gene calls are TRBV2 and TRBJ2-5; possible D gene TRBD1, 5 bases. The CDR3 totals 13 residues. Trimming left V 4 bases short and J 1 base short, with 7 bases between. Germline V gene sequence: CDR1 SNHLY, CDR2 FYNNEI. The CDR3 sequence is CASSVDSQETQYF. The CDR3, as DNA: TGTGCCAGCAGTGTTGACAGCCAAGAGACCCAGTACTTC.

In this sample, this clone turned up a few times. The chain links TRBV28 to TRBJ2-1; 7 bases are a match to TRBD1. Germline V gene sequence: CDR1 MDHEN, CDR2 SYDVKM. The CDR3 contains 17 residues. Unmatched junction bases numbered 16, after V lost 5 bases and J lost 6 bases. For the CDR3, the DNA is TGTGCCAGCAGTCCAAGACAGGGTTTGGGGGAGTCCAATGAGCAGTTCTTC. It yields the protein CASSPRQGLGESNEQFF.